These 14 T cell receptor beta chains were all obtained from the same sample, sequenced in a study of blood T cell repertoires in COVID-19 (dated by TCRdb to between 2020 and 2021). The method was the immunoSEQ multiplex PCR assay. TCRdb stores this immuneACCESS table with in-frame sequences only. Part of the clones is absent; in the studies checked, under half of the shortfall reflects unresolved V genes, and no reason is known for the rest. The sample table holds about 98,000 clones, of which over 70% were seen once. The ten largest account for 9.5% to 12% of the sample. Source material: peripheral blood. All receptors derive from an elderly woman with acute or convalescent COVID-19.

This clone was detected a few times. The chain recombines TRBV2 with TRBJ1-1, with a possible D match to TRBD1 (6 bases). Germline-derived CDR1 and CDR2 are SNHLY and FYNNEI. This CDR3 has 14 amino acids. V dropped 6 bases and J dropped 1 base, with 12 bases sitting between them. The DNA for the CDR3 is TGTGCCAGCAGGGGGAGGGGGGCGAACACTGAAGCTTTCTTT. Encoded protein: CASRGRGANTEAFF.

There are a few counts of this clone. The chain combines TRBV28 with TRBJ2-7, with 7 nucleotides matching TRBD1. Trimming took 4 bases from V and 7 from J; bases not matched to a gene: 10. There are 14 residues in the CDR3. The germline V gene encodes CDR1 MDHEN and CDR2 SYDVKM. The CDR3 sequence: CASSSSHRGREQYV. The CDR3, as DNA: TGTGCCAGCAGTTCCTCTCACAGGGGTAGAGAGCAGTACGTC.

The CDR3 DNA is TGTGCCAGCAGCTCCAGGGGGCGCGGAAACATTCAGTACTTC. Encoded protein: CASSSRGRGNIQYF. The chain recombines TRBV11-2 with TRBJ2-4; 8 bases line up with TRBD1. V gave up 4 bases and J gave up 6 bases; unmatched junction bases: 5. The germline gives CDR1 SGHAT, CDR2 FQNNGV. The CDR3 has 14 amino acids.

V and J are TRBV5-1 and TRBJ2-5, with TRBD1 matching over 7 bases. With V trimmed by 3 bases and J by 3 bases, 8 bases remained unmatched. The V gene's germline CDR1 is SGHRS and CDR2 YFSETQ. This CDR3 region has 15 residues. Written as DNA, the CDR3 is TGCGCCAGCAGCTACACCGGGACAGCTAAAGAGACCCAGTACTTC. Translation gives CASSYTGTAKETQYF.

The CDR3 protein is CASRPDRDNYGYTF. In DNA, the CDR3 is TGCGCCAGCAGGCCGGACAGGGATAACTATGGCTACACCTTC. V gene TRBV23-1 combines with J gene TRBJ1-2; 8 nucleotides agree with TRBD1. TRBV23-1 is classed as an ORF, of uncertain function. V lost 6 bases and J lost 1; bases outside the gene matches: 4. The CDR3 spans 14 residues.

Here the CDR3 reads CASSLVGREETQYF. The CDR3 DNA sequence: TGTGCCAGCAGCTTGGTTGGCAGGGAAGAGACCCAGTACTTC. The rearrangement links TRBV5-5 to TRBJ2-5; TRBD1 might be the D (5 bases). Germline CDR1 is SGHKS and CDR2 is YYEKEE (reference sequence). CDR3 length: 14 amino acids. The germline V and J ends were trimmed by 0 bases and 3 bases, with 9 bases remaining between them.

The chain is built from TRBV7-9 and TRBJ1-2; D remains unclear. Germline assignment: CDR1 SEHNR and CDR2 FQNEAQ (reference sequence). The CDR3 spans 11 residues. V was trimmed by 3 bases and J by 6 bases, leaving 5 bases between them. The CDR3 DNA follows: TGTGCCAGCAGCTTTGGCCATGGCTACACCTTC. Translation gives CASSFGHGYTF.

The CDR3 DNA follows: TGTGCCAGCTCACCAGGGACAGGACAATACAATGAGCAGTTCTTC. It encodes CASSPGTGQYNEQFF. The chain has TRBV18 and TRBJ2-1; 8 bases match TRBD1. The CDR3 contains 15 residues. V was pared by 2 bases and J by 4 bases, with 4 bases of the junction left unmatched. The V gene's germline CDR1 is KGHSH and CDR2 LQKENI. Complete variable domain (other parts from reference TRBV18 and TRBJ2-1): NAGVMQNPRHLVRRRGQEARLRCSPMKGHSHVYWYRQLPEEGLKFMVYLQKENIIDESGMPKERFSAEFPKEGPSILRIQQVVRGDSAAYFCASSPGTGQYNEQFFGPGTRLTVL.

V gene TRBV28 combines with J gene TRBJ1-2, with TRBD1 matching 9 bases. The CDR3 runs to 14 residues. The junction had 6 bases not matched to a gene; V was cut back by 5 bases and J by 5 bases. The germline V gene has CDR1 MDHEN and CDR2 SYDVKM. The CDR3 region is CASSLGQGLYGYTF. CDR3 coding DNA: TGTGCCAGCAGTCTGGGACAGGGACTATATGGCTACACCTTC.

The J gene is TRBJ1-5, the V gene TRBV24-1, with 7 nucleotides matching TRBD1. Unmatched junction bases numbered 1, after V lost 3 bases and J lost 3 bases. Germline assignment: CDR1 KGHDR and CDR2 SFDVKD. The CDR3 extends over 14 amino acids. The chain's CDR3 is CATSDDRANQPQHF. Written as DNA, the CDR3 is TGTGCCACCAGTGATGACAGGGCCAATCAGCCCCAGCATTTT.

This chain links TRBV18 with TRBJ2-5; tentatively, D is TRBD2 (6 bases). CDR1 and CDR2 (germline): KGHSH, LQKENI. Between the trimmed V and J ends, which lost 3 bases and 9 bases, there was a span of 14 bases. This CDR3 is 13 amino acids long. The CDR3 protein is CASSPGGWEAQYF. The DNA for the CDR3 is TGTGCCAGCTCACCTGGCGGGTGGGAGGCCCAGTACTTC.

The CDR3 reads CASSLSGAKGYTF. CDR3 bases: TGTGCCAGCAGCTTAAGCGGCGCAAAGGGCTACACCTTC. J is TRBJ1-2 and V is TRBV7-8; D gene uncertain. This CDR3 has 13 amino acids. Germline CDR1 and CDR2: SGHVS and FQNEAQ. Trimming removed 2 bases at V and 8 bases at J, with 12 bases between.

This chain connects TRBV2 to TRBJ1-3, with a weak D call TRBD1 (5 bases). Germline CDR1 SNHLY, CDR2 FYNNEI. Trimming shortened V by 7 bases and J by 0 bases, and 10 bases separated the two germline ends. The CDR3 runs 14 residues. The CDR3 DNA reads TGTGCCAGCACCCTGGGGGGCTCTGGAAACACCATATATTTT. Translation gives CASTLGGSGNTIYF.

V and J are TRBV30 and TRBJ1-2; no definite D call. V shed 0 bases and J shed 8 bases, with 16 bases lying between them. The germline V gene has CDR1 GTSNPN and CDR2 SVGIG (reference sequence). This CDR3 contains 14 residues. CDR3 amino acids: CAWSVVTGIGGYTF. The DNA of the CDR3 is TGTGCCTGGAGTGTTGTCACGGGAATTGGGGGCTACACCTTC.